This T cell receptor beta chain was observed in a study of cytomegalovirus exposure and HLA in healthy donors (dated by TCRdb to about 2017). Study-wide context: The roughly 650 repertoires of the first cohort and the roughly 120 validation repertoires were produced on the same platform, according to a later analysis. The aim of the study was to test whether cataloging public T cell receptors could identify signatures of past pathogen exposure. In addition to the first cohort of around 670 subjects, a separate validation cohort of 120 different subjects was used. The study combined high-throughput TCR immunosequencing, statistical association of individual TCRs with disease status, and machine learning to predict cytomegalovirus infection status.

Trimming removed 2 bases from V and 3 bases from J, leaving 14 bases between the germline ends. Reading the germline V gene gives CDR1 SGDLS and CDR2 YYNGEE. The CDR3 starts with the cysteine, ends with the phenylalanine, and has 15 residues. Of the read, only the CDR3 DNA is kept; its 45 bases are in frame from base 1. In the case of this clone: Its specific antigen is unknown. Qualities for individual bases were not recorded, and no much larger clone is one base off.

Broader findings and caveats from the paper: The classifier was reported to diagnose cytomegalovirus status with high specificity and sensitivity in both the original and validation cohorts. A total of 150 to 200 TCR beta chains were listed by the study as associated with cytomegalovirus. Across donors, most TCR sequences were observed very rarely, whereas some public TCRs were present in many individuals. In a later analysis, TCRs clustered in the first cohort were found to also tend to co-occur in the 130 or so validation repertoires, with 94% of cluster scores above 0. In vitro tests confirmed that a few of the cytomegalovirus-associated TCR beta chains recognize cytomegalovirus antigens. A later analysis lacked HLA typing for the validation cohort, so it scored co-occurrence in that cohort across all 120 or so repertoires. According to the authors, the approach could potentially be generalized to other disease states and immunological phenotypes.

Separate from the approximately 670-subject first cohort, the validation cohort of roughly 130 subjects was the group to which the donors belonged. Libraries were prepared through the immunoSEQ multiplex PCR assay. In the source study's methods: To diagnose cytomegalovirus status from the catalog of TCR beta chain sequences, a statistical classification framework was built. Entries here come from immuneACCESS through TCRdb and include only in-frame sequences with V and J called. Some clones fail to appear in such tables; in the studies checked, an unresolved V gene covers under half of the shortfall, and the cause of the remainder is unknown. The V and J calls and clone size come from that table; D and trimming were worked out from the DNA. Across this sample there are 130,000 or so clones, with roughly nine tenths seen only once. 1% to 1.5% of the sample belongs to the ten largest clones.

Recombination joined TRBV9 with TRBJ1-1; 6 matching bases give a weak D call of TRBD1. This clonotype was obtained from a woman under 30 in good health and CMV-seronegative. The sample was PBMCs. CDR3 protein: CASSVGRGTDTEAFF. The bases are TGTGCCAGCAGCGTCGGCAGGGGTACCGACACTGAAGCTTTCTTT. Supplemented by the reference TRBV9 and TRBJ1-1 proteins around the CDR3, the complete variable domain is DSGVTQTPKHLITATGQRVTLRCSPRSGDLSVYWYQQSLDQGLQFLIQYYNGEERAKGNILERFSAQQFPDLHSELNLSSLELGDSALYFCASSVGRGTDTEAFFGQGTRLTVV.